The T cell receptor beta chain under discussion was sequenced for a study of radiation and T cells in renal cell carcinoma. Time point here: baseline pretreatment blood. Treatment noted: 15 Gy SBRT to primary tumor, nephrectomy 4 weeks later. Blood was sampled at baseline, 2 weeks and 4 weeks after SBRT. CDR1 and CDR2 from the germline V gene are MNHNY and SVGAGI (reference sequence). Trimming took 5 bases from V and 0 from J, leaving 11 bases between them. The CDR3 is made up of 14 amino acids. Clones were sequenced by immunoSEQ multiplex PCR, and TCRdb holds only the in-frame ones, with some missing. The table lists roughly 120,000 clones, 82% of them singletons.

This TCR came from a woman aged 60-70 years with renal cell carcinoma. The sample in question was blood, obtained from a patient whose treatment included radiotherapy and nephrectomy. The rearrangement joins TRBV6-6 to TRBJ2-7; D is perhaps TRBD1 (5 bases). Here the CDR3 DNA reads TGTGCCAGCAGTCCCGACAGACCCTCCTACGAGCAGTACTTC. Protein sequence: CASSPDRPSYEQYF.